The next 29 T cell receptor beta chains were all read from a single sample in a study of technical replicates of blood from a few donors. This table comes from immunoSEQ multiplex PCR, and its TCRdb copy is limited to in-frame clones, with some not included. This repertoire shows about 90,000 clones, 90% to 95% found once; its top ten account for more than 0.2%. Sequencing used T cells isolated from PBMCs. These receptors all come from a human donor in good health.

This sequence joins TRBV7-2 and TRBJ1-2, with 10 bases that match TRBD1. The germline gives CDR1 SGHTA, CDR2 FQGNSA. With V trimmed by 5 bases and J by 7 bases, 13 bases remained unmatched. This CDR3 has 16 amino acids. Written as DNA, the CDR3 is TGTGCCAGCAGCCATGGACCGGACAGGGGGAAGGGTGGCTACACCTTC. Translation: CASSHGPDRGKGGYTF.

V and J are TRBV27 and TRBJ2-5; no reliable D call. CDR1 MNHEY and CDR2 SMNVEV come from the germline V gene (reference sequence). V lost 2 bases to trimming and J lost 4 bases, with 11 bases between them. CDR3 length: 14 amino acids. The DNA for the CDR3 is TGTGCCAGCAGTTTAATCTCCGAGCCAGAGACCCAGTACTTC. Residues: CASSLISEPETQYF.

This chain connects TRBV5-1 to TRBJ2-5; D is unclear. V was trimmed by 1 base and J by 1 base, leaving 8 bases between them. CDR1 is SGHRS and CDR2 is YFSETQ in the germline V gene. This CDR3 is built from 14 residues. The CDR3 here is CASSLLTPQETQYF. The DNA of the CDR3 is TGCGCCAGCAGCTTGCTTACTCCCCAAGAGACCCAGTACTTC. Using reference TRBV5-1 and TRBJ2-5 for the parts outside the CDR3, the full variable domain is KAGVTQTPRYLIKTRGQQVTLSCSPISGHRSVSWYQQTPGQGLQFLFEYFSETQRNKGNFPGRFSGRQFSNSRSEMNVSTLELGDSALYLCASSLLTPQETQYFGPGTRLLVL.

The chain is built from TRBV28 and TRBJ2-2; D may be TRBD2 (5 bases). Trimming removed 4 bases from V and 4 bases from J, with 7 bases in between. The CDR3 covers 13 residues. Germline V lookup: CDR1 MDHEN, CDR2 SYDVKM. This CDR3 reads CASSSAGTGELFF. The CDR3 DNA sequence: TGTGCCAGCAGTTCGGCGGGCACCGGGGAGCTGTTTTTT.

The V gene is TRBV28, the J gene TRBJ2-6; 16 bases match TRBD2. The CDR3 spans 17 residues. Germline V gene lookup returns CDR1 MDHEN and CDR2 SYDVKM. V lost 7 bases to trimming and J lost 1 base; unmatched junction nucleotides: 1. CDR3 residues: CASKGLAGGSGANVLTF. The CDR3 region has the DNA TGTGCCAGCAAGGGACTAGCGGGAGGGTCTGGGGCCAACGTCCTGACTTTC.

The chain is built from TRBV29-1 and TRBJ2-3, with 8 bases matching TRBD1. The CDR3 is made up of 13 amino acids. The germline V gene has CDR1 SQVTM and CDR2 ANQGSEA. V dropped 2 bases and J dropped 5; count of bases not matched to a gene: 3. CDR3 nucleotide sequence: TGCAGCGTTGAACAGGGGGCTATAGATACGCAGTATTTT. Protein sequence: CSVEQGAIDTQYF.

The CDR3: CASSLAQGPSYEQYF. The DNA for the CDR3 is TGTGCCAGCAGCTTAGCACAGGGTCCCTCCTACGAGCAGTACTTC. The chain is built from TRBV7-8 and TRBJ2-7, with D perhaps TRBD1 (6 bases). The CDR3 runs 15 residues. From germline, CDR1 is SGHVS and CDR2 FQNEAQ. The germline V and J ends were trimmed by 0 bases and 0 bases, with 9 bases remaining between them.

This clone was observed once. The V call is TRBV10-3, the J call TRBJ1-2, with a tentative D call TRBD1 (5 bases). CDR3 length: 15 residues. V lost 2 bases, J lost 6 bases, and 16 bases lay in between. The V gene's germline CDR1 is ENHRY and CDR2 SYGVKD. The CDR3 DNA reads as TGTGCCATCAGTGAGACCCCCACGGGGGTGGATGGCTACACCTTC. It translates to CAISETPTGVDGYTF.

V usage is TRBV30 and J usage is TRBJ1-1, with a weak D call TRBD1 (6 bases). The CDR3 length is 16 residues. CDR1 is GTSNPN and CDR2 is SVGIG in the germline V gene (reference sequence). With 2 bases removed from V and 1 base from J, the gap between germline ends came to 17 bases. In DNA, the CDR3 is TGTGCCTGGAGTCCACCCAGGGGATCAACGAACACTGAAGCTTTCTTT. This encodes CAWSPPRGSTNTEAFF.

This clone was seen only once. This chain connects TRBV19 to TRBJ2-6; the D gene is possibly TRBD1 (5 bases). Germline CDR1 is LNHDA and CDR2 is SQIVND (reference sequence). The CDR3 covers 23 residues. Trimming took 6 bases from V and 0 from J, leaving 33 bases between them. CDR3 sequence (DNA): TGTGCCAGTAGACATATGGGGCCAACATTATTGGGTTCTCGATCCTCTGGGGCCAACGTCCTGACTTTC. Its translation is CASRHMGPTLLGSRSSGANVLTF.

This sequence joins TRBV1 and TRBJ2-1; the DNA was not compared with TRBD2, the D call given in the table. TRBV1 is designated a pseudogene. The length of the CDR3 is 15 residues. The CDR3 reads CTSSQQREKRNEQFF. The CDR3 DNA is TGCACCAGCAGCCAGCAGCGGGAAAAAAGGAATGAGCAGTTCTTC.

The gene calls are TRBV30 and TRBJ2-7, with D perhaps TRBD1 (5 bases). The CDR3 runs to 15 residues. Germline CDR1 reads GTSNPN; CDR2 reads SVGIG (reference sequence). V lost 0 bases and J 1 base, leaving 13 bases between the germline ends. CDR3 bases: TGTGCCTGGAGTGTAAAACAGGTATATTCCTACGAGCAGTACTTC. It is translated as CAWSVKQVYSYEQYF.

The chain couples TRBV10-3 to TRBJ2-7; D perhaps matches TRBD2 (6 bases). CDR1 and CDR2 (germline): ENHRY, SYGVKD. Trimming took off 8 bases at V and 3 bases at J, with 11 bases between the two ends. The CDR3 length is 12 residues. In DNA form, the CDR3 reads TGTGCCATCGCGCGGGATGACTACGAGCAGTACTTC. Translating it yields CAIARDDYEQYF.

This clone is a singleton in its sample. The chain couples TRBV6-6 to TRBJ2-1, with 13 bases matching TRBD2. Trimming took 6 bases from V and 9 from J; bases not matched to a gene: 5. The CDR3 covers 14 residues. Germline lookup yields CDR1 MNHNY and CDR2 SVGAGI (reference sequence). CDR3 sequence: CASRGTSGESEQFF. The DNA of the CDR3 is TGTGCCAGCAGGGGGACTAGCGGGGAGAGTGAGCAGTTCTTC.

This chain uses TRBV5-1 with TRBJ2-1; D is possibly TRBD1 (6 bases). The CDR3 spans 17 residues. V gave up 3 bases and J gave up 3 bases, with 19 bases separating them. CDR1 is SGHRS, CDR2 YFSETQ, per germline. This CDR3 reads CASSSPTGNGFYNEQFF. CDR3 nucleotide sequence: TGCGCCAGCAGCTCCCCCACAGGGAACGGGTTCTACAATGAGCAGTTCTTC.

The chain uses TRBV6-4 and TRBJ2-2; D uncertain. Germline-derived CDR1 and CDR2 are MRHNA and SNTAGT. The CDR3 consists of 14 residues. Trimming took 2 bases from V and 4 from J, leaving 8 bases between them. This chain's CDR3 is CASSDQLFTGELFF. The DNA of the CDR3 is TGTGCCAGCAGTGACCAACTATTCACCGGGGAGCTGTTTTTT.

The chain uses TRBV5-1 and TRBJ2-2; no firm D call. CDR1 and CDR2 (germline): SGHRS, YFSETQ. V lost 0 bases and J lost 0, with 9 bases in between. The CDR3 consists of 16 residues. CDR3 residues: CASSLERLTNTGELFF. CDR3 nucleotide sequence: TGCGCCAGCAGCTTGGAGCGACTCACGAACACCGGGGAGCTGTTTTTT.

The gene calls are TRBV19 and TRBJ1-1, with D possibly TRBD1 on 6 matching bases. CDR1 is LNHDA, CDR2 SQIVND, per germline (reference sequence). V shed 6 bases and J shed 0 bases, with 14 bases lying between them. This CDR3 region has 15 residues. CDR3 bases: TGTGCCAGTAGGCCCGGACAGACAATGAACACTGAAGCTTTCTTT. This codes for CASRPGQTMNTEAFF.

The chain is built from TRBV6-4 and TRBJ2-3; 10 nucleotides match TRBD2. Losses at the gene ends were 3 bases for V and 4 bases for J; bases not matched to a gene: 1. Per the germline V gene, CDR1 is MRHNA and CDR2 is SNTAGT. The CDR3 length is 14 residues. Written as DNA, the CDR3 is TGTGCCAGCAGTGAAGGACTAGCGGCAGATACGCAGTATTTT. Its translation is CASSEGLAADTQYF.

This clone is a singleton in its sample. V and J are TRBV7-9 and TRBJ2-7; TRBD1 matches at 7 bases. This CDR3 has 18 residues. Germline V gene sequence: CDR1 SEHNR, CDR2 FQNEAQ (reference sequence). With V trimmed by 1 base and J by 3 bases, 15 bases remained unmatched. The CDR3 here is CASSLGLGTVLILYEQYF. Written as DNA, the CDR3 is TGTGCCAGCAGCTTAGGCCTTGGGACAGTCCTTATCCTCTACGAGCAGTACTTC.

The V gene is TRBV18, the J gene TRBJ2-2; perhaps TRBD2 as D (6 bases). Trimming shortened V by 5 bases and J by 4 bases, and 17 bases separated the two germline ends. The CDR3 spans 16 residues. CDR1 and CDR2 (germline): KGHSH, LQKENI. Here the CDR3 reads CASSAGTHRATGELFF. The CDR3 DNA sequence: TGTGCCAGCTCAGCCGGGACTCATAGGGCCACCGGGGAGCTGTTTTTT.

The rearrangement links TRBV11-3 to TRBJ2-2; maybe TRBD2 (6 bases). V was shortened by 6 bases and J by 2 bases, with 22 bases between the two germline ends. Germline V lookup: CDR1 SGHNT, CDR2 YENEEA. CDR3 size: 18 residues. The CDR3: CASSRGGLPTTNTGELFF. The CDR3 DNA follows: TGTGCCAGCAGTCGAGGAGGGCTACCCACCACTAACACCGGGGAGCTGTTTTTT.

The chain recombines TRBV10-3 with TRBJ2-5, with TRBD1 matching over 8 bases. This CDR3 region has 16 residues. Germline V gene sequence: CDR1 ENHRY, CDR2 SYGVKD. With V trimmed by 8 bases and J by 7 bases, 18 bases remained unmatched. The CDR3 is CAIAQKMGQVKWTQYF. The CDR3 DNA reads TGTGCCATCGCACAAAAGATGGGACAGGTTAAGTGGACCCAGTACTTC.

Details on this clone: This same CDR3 is encoded by further DNA sequences in the sample. The chain employs TRBV6-1 and TRBJ1-3; 8 bases agree with TRBD1. CDR3 length: 14 residues. V trimming: 3 bases; J trimming: 7 bases; junction bases outside the gene matches: 5. CDR1 is MNHNS, CDR2 SASEGT, per germline. CDR3 amino acids: CASSDWTGLNTIYF. The CDR3 DNA reads TGTGCCAGCAGTGACTGGACAGGGCTGAACACCATATATTTT.

This chain joins TRBV28 and TRBJ1-2; 10 bases align to TRBD1. The CDR3 has 14 amino acids. V dropped 4 bases and J dropped 4; count of bases not matched to a gene: 3. In germline, CDR1 is MDHEN, CDR2 SYDVKM. Written as DNA, the CDR3 is TGTGCCAGCAGTTCCGGGACAGGGGTCTATGGCTACACCTTC. Protein sequence: CASSSGTGVYGYTF.

The rearrangement joins TRBV9 to TRBJ2-2; 11 bases match TRBD1. CDR1 SGDLS and CDR2 YYNGEE come from the germline V gene. The V segment lost 3 bases and the J segment 6 bases; nucleotides outside the gene matches: 10. The CDR3 covers 17 residues. The CDR3 bases are TGTGCCAGCAGCGGGACCCTAGGGACAGGGGGTTCCGGGGAGCTGTTTTTT. Translated: CASSGTLGTGGSGELFF.

This chain links TRBV19 with TRBJ1-2, with a tentative D call TRBD1 (5 bases). The V and J ends lost 7 bases and 3 bases respectively, with 18 bases between them. This CDR3 has 15 amino acids. Germline V gives CDR1 LNHDA, CDR2 SQIVND (reference sequence). CDR3 nucleotide sequence: TGTGCCAGTACCGTGATGGGGCGGCTCGACTATGGCTACACCTTC. Translation: CASTVMGRLDYGYTF.

The chain combines TRBV5-8 with TRBJ2-3, with 10 bases identical to TRBD1. Unmatched junction bases numbered 3, after V lost 5 bases and J lost 6 bases. Germline V lookup: CDR1 SGHTS, CDR2 YDEGEE. This CDR3 region has 13 residues. The CDR3 loop is CASRRDRGDTQYF. As DNA, the CDR3 is TGTGCCAGCAGGAGGGACAGGGGCGATACGCAGTATTTT. Based on the CDR3 plus reference TRBV5-8 and TRBJ2-3, the full variable domain is EAGVTQSPTHLIKTRGQQATLRCSPISGHTSVYWYQQALGLGLQFLLWYDEGEERNRGNFPPRFSGRQFPNYSSELNVNALELEDSALYLCASRRDRGDTQYFGPGTRLTVL.

The chain recombines TRBV7-8 with TRBJ1-1; D gene uncertain. The CDR3 spans 14 residues. Trimming stripped 5 bases from V and 6 bases from J, with 16 bases between. Germline V gives CDR1 SGHVS, CDR2 FQNEAQ. The CDR3 nucleotides are TGTGCCAGCAGCCCCCGGAGGTACTACGCTGAAGCTTTCTTT. This codes for CASSPRRYYAEAFF.